This TCR beta chain was profiled in a study of shared clonotypes between healthy human individuals. Study details: Three plates were used per donor for CD4 naive, three for CD4 memory, two for CD8 naive and one for CD8 memory.

The method was immunoSEQ multiplex PCR; TCRdb's version includes in-frame clones alone and lacks a portion of them. The sample includes nearly 1 million clones, roughly 72% seen only once; the top ten take about 1.5%. Overall study results and limits: It was the non-shared clonotypes that had lower generation probabilities than clonotypes shared by all four donors.

Germline V gene data show CDR1 as SGHTA and CDR2 as FQGNSA. The CDR3 loop spans 17 amino acids. Trimming took 5 bases from V and 0 from J, leaving 17 bases between them. A split of CD4+ cells into CD45RA+ naive and CD45RA-negative memory subsets was performed. Concerning this clone itself: The antigen is undetermined.

Material for sequencing was memory CD4+ T cells sorted from blood. Stated subset: CD45RA-negative fraction. The TCR was taken from a man between 18 and 29 years old in good health. V gene TRBV7-2 combines with J gene TRBJ2-4; D call uncertain. The CDR3 nucleotides are TGTGCCAGCAGCGCTAGAGCACGCAGTTTAGCCAAAAACATTCAGTACTTC. This gives the protein CASSARARSLAKNIQYF.